The next 8 T cell receptor beta chains were all read from a single sample in a study of blood T cells in healthy people across ages. A second about 7 to 11 cycle PCR used barcoded and J-beta primers. TCRdb re-analysed the 5' RACE reads in MiXCR, keeping a single row per CDR3 protein. The top ten hold approximately 17% of the sample, which has approximately 1,000,000 distinct CDR3 sequences, 35% to 55% seen once. Sequencing was carried out using blood. The origin of the receptors is a woman in her sixties or seventies in good health.

CDR3 DNA sequence: TGTGCCAGCAGTCAAGGAAGTCTAGCGGGCACTCAGACCCAGTACTTC. Translated: CASSQGSLAGTQTQYF. The chain employs TRBV27 and TRBJ2-5, with 8 bases lining up with TRBD2. The CDR3 spans 16 residues. The junction had 14 bases not matched to a gene; V was cut back by 5 bases and J by 6 bases. CDR1 and CDR2 (germline): MNHEY, SMNVEV (reference sequence).

This chain links TRBV28 with TRBJ2-1; the match to TRBD2 covers 14 bases. This CDR3 has 15 residues. CDR1 is MDHEN and CDR2 is SYDVKM in the germline V gene. The trim removed 6 bases at V and 13 bases at J, leaving 11 bases unmatched. The DNA of the CDR3 is TGTGCCAGCAGCAGACCGGGACTAGCGGGAGAGGACCAGTTCTTC. This sequence encodes CASSRPGLAGEDQFF.

This clonotype was picked up a small number of times. The chain is built from TRBV24-1 and TRBJ2-7; D not certain. The V gene lost 3 bases and the J gene lost 2 bases, with 16 bases spanning the gap. CDR3 length equals 16 residues. Germline CDR1 is KGHDR and CDR2 is SFDVKD. The chain's CDR3 is CATSDTPGPVAYEQYF. The CDR3 coding sequence is TGTGCCACCAGTGATACTCCGGGCCCTGTGGCCTACGAGCAGTACTTC.

The V call is TRBV7-2, the J call TRBJ2-3; no clear D. The CDR3 totals 14 residues. V was clipped by 1 base and J by 6 bases, with 11 bases between them. Germline values: CDR1 SGHTA, CDR2 FQGNSA. In nucleotides, the CDR3 is TGTGCCAGCAGCTTAGAAGTTTTGTGGGATACGCAGTATTTT. Translated: CASSLEVLWDTQYF. The variable domain in full, completed from reference TRBV7-2 and TRBJ2-3, reads GAGVSQSPSNKVTEKGKDVELRCDPISGHTALYWYRQSLGQGLEFLIYFQGNSAPDKSGLPSDRFSAERTGGSVSTLTIQRTQQEDSAVYLCASSLEVLWDTQYFGPGTRLTVL.

About this clonotype: The CDR3 ends on some other residue instead of the conserved phenylalanine or tryptophan, so this is likely a read error. The chain links TRBV29-1 to TRBJ2-7; D unresolved. CDR1 SQVTM and CDR2 ANQGSEA come from the germline V gene. Between the trimmed V and J ends, which lost 2 bases and 2 bases, there was a span of 13 bases. The CDR3 covers 14 residues. DNA of the CDR3: TGCAGCGTTGAACTTGCGTCAATAGCCTACGAGCAGTACTAC. Protein product: CSVELASIAYEQYY.

This clonotype appeared a few times. The chain links TRBV4-1 to TRBJ2-3; 8 positions agree with TRBD2. With V trimmed by 2 bases and J by 1 base, 5 bases remained unmatched. The CDR3 spans 16 residues. Germline CDR1 MGHRA, CDR2 YSYEKL. The CDR3 reads CASSQITSGRTDTQYF. In nucleotides, the CDR3 is TGCGCCAGCAGCCAAATCACTAGCGGTCGCACAGATACGCAGTATTTT.

This clonotype was counted a few times. Germline is not matched at one junction end, which may reflect a read error. CDR3 amino acids: CASSQDQKTQYF. The DNA of the CDR3 is TGCGCCAGCAGCCAAGACCAAAAGACCCAGTACTTC. The chain combines TRBV4-1 with TRBJ2-5, with D unresolved. The germline CDR1 and CDR2 sequences are MGHRA and YSYEKL. CDR3 length: 12 residues.

This clonotype has only one observation. The chain employs TRBV30 and TRBJ1-2; TRBD1 might be the D (5 bases). Per the germline V gene, CDR1 is GTSNPN and CDR2 is SVGIG (reference sequence). CDR3 length: 12 amino acids. In DNA form, the CDR3 reads TGTGCTACCCCCGCCGGGTCAGGGGGCTACACCTTC. This encodes CATPAGSGGYTF.